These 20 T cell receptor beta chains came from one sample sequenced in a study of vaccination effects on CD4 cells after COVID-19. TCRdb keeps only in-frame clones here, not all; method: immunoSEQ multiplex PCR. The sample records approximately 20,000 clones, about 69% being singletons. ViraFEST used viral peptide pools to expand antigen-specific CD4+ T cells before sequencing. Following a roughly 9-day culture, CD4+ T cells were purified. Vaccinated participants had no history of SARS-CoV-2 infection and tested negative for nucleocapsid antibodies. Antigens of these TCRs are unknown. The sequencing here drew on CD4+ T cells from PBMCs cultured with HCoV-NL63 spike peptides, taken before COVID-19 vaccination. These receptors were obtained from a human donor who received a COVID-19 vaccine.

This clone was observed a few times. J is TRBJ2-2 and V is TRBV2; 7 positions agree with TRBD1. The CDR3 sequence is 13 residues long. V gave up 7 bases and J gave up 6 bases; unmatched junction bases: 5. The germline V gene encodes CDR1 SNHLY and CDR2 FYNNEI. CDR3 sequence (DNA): TGTGCCAGCAATACAGGGGCCGCCGGGGAGCTGTTTTTT. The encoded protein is CASNTGAAGELFF.

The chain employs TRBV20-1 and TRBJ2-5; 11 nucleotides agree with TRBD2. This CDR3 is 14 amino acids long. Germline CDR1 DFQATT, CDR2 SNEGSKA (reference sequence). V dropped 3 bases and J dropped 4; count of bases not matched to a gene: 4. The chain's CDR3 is CSASSGGARETQYF. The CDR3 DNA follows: TGCAGTGCTAGTAGCGGGGGGGCCAGAGAGACCCAGTACTTC.

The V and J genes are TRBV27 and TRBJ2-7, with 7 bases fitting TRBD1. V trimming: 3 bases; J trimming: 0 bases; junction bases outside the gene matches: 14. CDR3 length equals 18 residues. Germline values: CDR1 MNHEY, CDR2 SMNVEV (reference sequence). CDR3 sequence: CASSFEFPTGAISYEQYF. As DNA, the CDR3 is TGTGCCAGCAGTTTTGAGTTCCCCACAGGGGCCATCTCCTACGAGCAGTACTTC.

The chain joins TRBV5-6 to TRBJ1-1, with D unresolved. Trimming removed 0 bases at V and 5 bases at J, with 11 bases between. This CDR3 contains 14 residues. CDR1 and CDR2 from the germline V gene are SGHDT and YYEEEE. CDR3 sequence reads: CASSLVRRGTEAFF. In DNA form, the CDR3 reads TGTGCCAGCAGCTTGGTGCGGAGAGGGACTGAAGCTTTCTTT.

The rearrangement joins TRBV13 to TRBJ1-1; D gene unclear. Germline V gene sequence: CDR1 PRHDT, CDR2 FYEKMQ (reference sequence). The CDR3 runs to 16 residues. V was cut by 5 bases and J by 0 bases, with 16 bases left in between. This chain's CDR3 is CASSPGALVLNTEAFF. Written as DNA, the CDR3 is TGTGCCAGCAGCCCAGGTGCGTTGGTGTTGAACACTGAAGCTTTCTTT.

The CDR3 sequence: CASSQDRGHGYGYTF. The CDR3 nucleotides read TGTGCCAGCAGCCAAGATCGAGGGCACGGCTATGGCTACACCTTC. The chain is built from TRBV3-1 (or the pseudogene TRBV3-2) and TRBJ1-2; D gene ambiguous. CDR1 LGHDT and CDR2 YNNKEL come from the germline V gene (reference sequence). The CDR3 loop spans 15 amino acids. Trimming left V 0 bases short and J 4 bases short, with 12 bases between.

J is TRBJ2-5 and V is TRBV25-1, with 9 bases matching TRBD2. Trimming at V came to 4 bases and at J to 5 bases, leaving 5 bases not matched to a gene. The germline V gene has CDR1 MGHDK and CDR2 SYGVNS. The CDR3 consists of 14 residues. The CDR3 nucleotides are TGTGCCAGCAGTGCAGCGGGGGGCAAGGAGACCCAGTACTTC. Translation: CASSAAGGKETQYF.

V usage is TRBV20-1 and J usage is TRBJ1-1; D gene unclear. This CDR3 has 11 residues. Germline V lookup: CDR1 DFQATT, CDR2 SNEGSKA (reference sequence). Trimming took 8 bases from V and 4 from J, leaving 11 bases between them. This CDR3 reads CSTRMGTEAFF. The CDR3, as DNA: TGCAGTACCCGGATGGGCACTGAAGCTTTCTTT.

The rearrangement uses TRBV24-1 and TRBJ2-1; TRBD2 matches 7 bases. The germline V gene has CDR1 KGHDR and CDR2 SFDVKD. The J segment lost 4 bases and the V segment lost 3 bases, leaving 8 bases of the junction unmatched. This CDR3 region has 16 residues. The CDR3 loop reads CATSDPSQRGYNEQFF. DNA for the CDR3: TGTGCCACCAGTGATCCCTCCCAGCGGGGTTACAATGAGCAGTTCTTC.

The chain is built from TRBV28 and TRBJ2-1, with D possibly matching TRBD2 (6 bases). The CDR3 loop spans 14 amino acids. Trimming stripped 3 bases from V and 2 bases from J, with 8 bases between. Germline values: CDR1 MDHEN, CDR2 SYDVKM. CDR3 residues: CASSLRGPYNEQFF. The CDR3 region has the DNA TGTGCCAGCAGTTTGCGGGGACCCTACAATGAGCAGTTCTTC.

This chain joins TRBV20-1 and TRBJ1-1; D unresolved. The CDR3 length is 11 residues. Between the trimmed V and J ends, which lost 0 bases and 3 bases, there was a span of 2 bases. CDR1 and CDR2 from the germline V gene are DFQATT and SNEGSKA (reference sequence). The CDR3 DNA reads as TGCAGTGCTAGAGATGACACTGAAGCTTTCTTT. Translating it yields CSARDDTEAFF.

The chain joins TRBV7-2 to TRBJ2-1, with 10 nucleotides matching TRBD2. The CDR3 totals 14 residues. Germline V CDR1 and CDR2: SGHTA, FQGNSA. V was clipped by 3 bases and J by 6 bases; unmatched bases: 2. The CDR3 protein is CASSFRTSGNEQFF. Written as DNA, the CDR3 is TGTGCCAGCAGCTTTAGGACTAGCGGCAATGAGCAGTTCTTC.

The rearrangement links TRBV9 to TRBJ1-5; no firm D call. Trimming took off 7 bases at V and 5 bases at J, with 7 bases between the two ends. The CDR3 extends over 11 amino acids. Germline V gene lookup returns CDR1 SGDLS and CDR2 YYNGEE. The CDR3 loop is CASGRDQPQHF. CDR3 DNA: TGTGCCAGCGGTCGGGATCAGCCCCAGCATTTT.

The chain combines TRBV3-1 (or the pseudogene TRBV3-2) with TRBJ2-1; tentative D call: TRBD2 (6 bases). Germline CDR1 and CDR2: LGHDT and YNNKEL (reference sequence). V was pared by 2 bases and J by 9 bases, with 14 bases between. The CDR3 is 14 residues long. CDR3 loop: CASSQMQAAGEQFF. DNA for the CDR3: TGTGCCAGCAGCCAAATGCAGGCAGCGGGTGAGCAGTTCTTC.

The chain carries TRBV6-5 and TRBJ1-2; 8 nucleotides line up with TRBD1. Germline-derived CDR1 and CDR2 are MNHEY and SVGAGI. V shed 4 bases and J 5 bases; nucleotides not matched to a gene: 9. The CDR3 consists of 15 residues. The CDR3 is CASSSPDRAAYGYTF. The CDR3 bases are TGTGCCAGCAGTTCTCCGGACAGGGCGGCTTATGGCTACACCTTC.

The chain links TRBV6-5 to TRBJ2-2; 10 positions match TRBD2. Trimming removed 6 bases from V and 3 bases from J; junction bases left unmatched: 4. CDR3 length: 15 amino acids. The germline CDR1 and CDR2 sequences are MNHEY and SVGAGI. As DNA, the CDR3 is TGTGCCAGCAGGAGCGGGAGGGCCCACACCGGGGAGCTGTTTTTT. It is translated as CASRSGRAHTGELFF.

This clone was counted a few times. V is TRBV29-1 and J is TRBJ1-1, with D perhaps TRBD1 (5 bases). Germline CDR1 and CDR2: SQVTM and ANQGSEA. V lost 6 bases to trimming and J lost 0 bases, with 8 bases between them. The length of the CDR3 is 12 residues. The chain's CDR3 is CSVGALNTEAFF. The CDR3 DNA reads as TGCAGCGTAGGGGCGCTGAACACTGAAGCTTTCTTT.

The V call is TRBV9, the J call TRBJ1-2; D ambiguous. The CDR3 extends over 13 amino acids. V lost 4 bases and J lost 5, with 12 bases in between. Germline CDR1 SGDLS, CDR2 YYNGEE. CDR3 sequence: CASSPPTAYGYTF. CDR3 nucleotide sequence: TGTGCCAGCAGCCCACCGACGGCATATGGCTACACCTTC.

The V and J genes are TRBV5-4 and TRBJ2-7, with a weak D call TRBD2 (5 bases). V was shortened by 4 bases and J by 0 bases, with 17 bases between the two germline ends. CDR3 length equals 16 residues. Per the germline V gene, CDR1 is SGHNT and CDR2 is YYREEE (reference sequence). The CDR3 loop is CASSRTGLTVSYEQYF. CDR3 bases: TGTGCCAGCAGCCGTACGGGGTTAACCGTCTCCTACGAGCAGTACTTC.

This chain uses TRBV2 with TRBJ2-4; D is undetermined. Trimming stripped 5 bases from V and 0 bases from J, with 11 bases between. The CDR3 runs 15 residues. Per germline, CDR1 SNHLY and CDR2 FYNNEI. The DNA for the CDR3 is TGTGCCAGCAGTCCCCGCGGCCCAGCCAAAAACATTCAGTACTTC. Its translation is CASSPRGPAKNIQYF.